Listed here are 22 T cell receptor beta chains from one sample, sequenced in a study of cytomegalovirus exposure and HLA in healthy donors. Some clones are missing from TCRdb's copy, which holds only in-frame ones; the method was immunoSEQ multiplex PCR. This sample carries more than 85,000 clones, approximately 94% of them seen once, and the ten largest clones take roughly 0.9%. Material for sequencing was PBMCs. All receptors derive from a woman aged 18 to 35 in good health and CMV-seronegative.

The chain couples TRBV2 to TRBJ2-1; 10 nucleotides agree with TRBD2. The V gene end was trimmed by 7 bases and the J gene end by 10 bases; junction bases not matched to a gene: 10. This CDR3 is built from 14 residues. The germline CDR1 and CDR2 sequences are SNHLY and FYNNEI. The CDR3 here is CASMEASGSLEQFF. The CDR3 bases are TGTGCCAGCATGGAGGCTAGCGGGAGCCTGGAGCAGTTCTTC.

This clone was detected only a few times. V gene TRBV6-1 combines with J gene TRBJ1-5; no definite D call. CDR3 length: 15 residues. Germline-derived CDR1 and CDR2 are MNHNS and SASEGT. V was shortened by 2 bases and J by 1 base, with 9 bases between the two germline ends. The CDR3 region is CASSENGESNQPQHF. The DNA for the CDR3 is TGTGCCAGCAGTGAAAATGGGGAGAGCAATCAGCCCCAGCATTTT.

The chain recombines TRBV6-5 with TRBJ1-3; 9 bases agree with TRBD1. This CDR3 comprises 14 residues. CDR1 is MNHEY and CDR2 is SVGAGI in the germline V gene. Losses at the gene ends were 5 bases for V and 5 bases for J; bases not matched to a gene: 4. The chain's CDR3 is CASSRDRARNTIYF. In DNA form, the CDR3 reads TGTGCCAGCAGTAGGGACAGGGCGAGAAACACCATATATTTT.

The chain is built from TRBV4-1 and TRBJ2-3; 8 bases are a match to TRBD2. V gave up 4 bases and J gave up 0 bases; unmatched junction bases: 6. The length of the CDR3 is 16 residues. Germline CDR1 is MGHRA and CDR2 is YSYEKL. CDR3 sequence reads: CASSPREGPSTDTQYF. The CDR3 nucleotides are TGCGCCAGCAGCCCCCGGGAGGGGCCGAGCACAGATACGCAGTATTTT.

This chain joins TRBV7-2 and TRBJ2-7; no definite D call. Germline-derived CDR1 and CDR2 are SGHTA and FQGNSA. V was cut by 5 bases and J by 6 bases, with 11 bases left in between. The CDR3 is 12 amino acids. CDR3 region: CASSPKPLEQYF. CDR3 coding DNA: TGTGCCAGCAGCCCAAAGCCGCTCGAGCAGTACTTC.

This sequence joins TRBV2 and TRBJ1-4, with unresolved D. V lost 10 bases and J lost 4, with 4 bases in between. The CDR3 spans 10 residues. Germline V lookup: CDR1 SNHLY, CDR2 FYNNEI. CDR3 in DNA: TGTGCCATCCGTAATGAAAAACTGTTTTTT. This translates into CAIRNEKLFF.

Only one count was recorded for this clone. This chain connects TRBV10-3 to TRBJ2-6; D is undetermined. The germline V gene has CDR1 ENHRY and CDR2 SYGVKD. This CDR3 has 15 amino acids. V dropped 4 bases and J dropped 1 base, with 8 bases sitting between them. CDR3 nucleotide sequence: TGTGCCATCAGTGGACAAGTATCTGGGGCCAACGTCCTGACTTTC. Translating gives CAISGQVSGANVLTF.

V and J are TRBV5-6 and TRBJ2-7; 8 bases fit TRBD1. Trimming at V came to 3 bases and at J to 4 bases, leaving 12 bases not matched to a gene. The CDR3 sequence is 16 residues long. CDR1 and CDR2 from the germline V gene are SGHDT and YYEEEE. CDR3 DNA: TGTGCCAGCAGCTCGCTTTCGTGGACAGGGTCTTACGAGCAGTACTTC. Its protein is CASSSLSWTGSYEQYF.

This clone was found once. The CDR3 sequence: CAWSKQDLSPLHF. Here the CDR3 DNA reads TGTGCCTGGAGTAAACAGGATCTTTCACCCCTCCACTTT. The chain has TRBV30 and TRBJ1-6, with D tentatively TRBD1 (5 bases). Germline lookup yields CDR1 GTSNPN and CDR2 SVGIG (reference sequence). Trimming pared 2 bases from V and 9 bases from J, leaving 11 bases between. The CDR3 loop spans 13 amino acids.

The chain recombines TRBV14 with TRBJ2-5; no definite D call. The germline V gene has CDR1 SGHDN and CDR2 FVKESK. The CDR3 sequence is 13 residues long. Trimming cost V 4 bases and J 5 bases, with 11 bases left between them. CDR3 in amino acids: CASSLVWRETQYF. Written as DNA, the CDR3 is TGTGCCAGCAGCCTTGTGTGGCGGGAGACCCAGTACTTC.

This clone was detected only once. The chain uses TRBV6-5 and TRBJ1-2, with D maybe TRBD1 (5 bases). V lost 0 bases, J lost 6 bases, and 8 bases lay in between. Germline loops: CDR1 MNHEY, CDR2 SVGAGI. The CDR3 has 13 amino acids. As DNA, the CDR3 is TGTGCCAGCAGTTACTCGGACAACAATGGCTACACCTTC. It yields the protein CASSYSDNNGYTF.

This chain connects TRBV5-1 to TRBJ2-5, with a possible D match to TRBD1 (6 bases). Trimming removed 7 bases from V and 7 bases from J, with 11 bases in between. Germline CDR1 is SGHRS and CDR2 is YFSETQ. This CDR3 spans 11 amino acids. The CDR3 reads CASGQGGTQYF. Written as DNA, the CDR3 is TGCGCCAGCGGACAAGGGGGGACCCAGTACTTC.

The chain employs TRBV6-6 and TRBJ2-1; maybe TRBD2 (6 bases). V gave up 8 bases and J gave up 5 bases, with 13 bases separating them. Germline V CDR1 and CDR2: MNHNY, SVGAGI (reference sequence). The CDR3 covers 13 residues. The CDR3 DNA sequence: TGTGCCAGCGCCTCGGGAGTGAACAATGAGCAGTTCTTC. Translating it yields CASASGVNNEQFF.

This clone appeared a single time. The V call is TRBV29-1, the J call TRBJ1-2; 8 bases agree with TRBD1. Germline V CDR1 and CDR2: SQVTM, ANQGSEA. The CDR3 contains 17 residues. Germline trimming cut 0 bases from V and 3 bases from J; bases unmatched to any gene: 12. The CDR3 DNA reads TGCAGCGTTGAAGATCTCCCCGGGGCAGGGGGCTACTATGGCTACACCTTC. Its protein is CSVEDLPGAGGYYGYTF. The full variable domain, completed using reference TRBV29-1 and TRBJ1-2, is SAVISQKPSRDICQRGTSLTIQCQVDSQVTMMFWYRQQPGQSLTLIATANQGSEATYESGFVIDKFPISRPNLTFSTLTVSNMSPEDSSIYLCSVEDLPGAGGYYGYTFGSGTRLTVV.

The gene calls are TRBV9 and TRBJ2-5, with TRBD1 matching over 7 bases. With 3 bases clipped from V and 1 base from J, the junction kept 9 bases outside the gene matches. The V gene's germline CDR1 is SGDLS and CDR2 YYNGEE. CDR3 size: 16 residues. The CDR3 region is CASSATPRGSQETQYF. The DNA for the CDR3 is TGTGCCAGCAGCGCAACCCCCAGGGGGTCCCAAGAGACCCAGTACTTC.

The gene calls are TRBV7-6 and TRBJ2-7; D perhaps matches TRBD2 (5 bases). V was trimmed by 2 bases and J by 4 bases, leaving 18 bases between them. The CDR3 consists of 16 residues. Germline values: CDR1 SGHVS, CDR2 FNYEAQ. The CDR3: CASSLTGLGLHYEQYF. The CDR3 nucleotides are TGTGCCAGCAGCTTAACGGGCCTAGGACTCCATTACGAGCAGTACTTC. Filled out from reference TRBV7-6 and TRBJ2-7, the complete variable domain reads GAGVSQSPRYKVTKRGQDVALRCDPISGHVSLYWYRQALGQGPEFLTYFNYEAQQDKSGLPNDRFSAERPEGSISTLTIQRTEQRDSAMYRCASSLTGLGLHYEQYFGPGTRLTVT.

This clone was detected once. This chain links TRBV6-5 with TRBJ1-5; D perhaps matches TRBD1 (5 bases). Germline CDR1 MNHEY, CDR2 SVGAGI. Deletions cut 0 bases from V and 5 bases from J, with 11 bases between. This CDR3 region has 15 residues. The CDR3 DNA is TGTGCCAGCAGTTACTCGGTCGGGGGGGATCAGCCCCAGCATTTT. As protein: CASSYSVGGDQPQHF.

The J gene is TRBJ2-5, the V gene TRBV7-2, with 10 nucleotides matching TRBD2. The CDR3 is 15 amino acids. V gave up 5 bases and J gave up 2 bases; unmatched junction bases: 5. Germline V lookup: CDR1 SGHTA, CDR2 FQGNSA. CDR3 DNA sequence: TGTGCCAGCAGCCTCAGCGGGGGGGCTCAAGAGACCCAGTACTTC. This translates into CASSLSGGAQETQYF.

The V and J genes are TRBV7-8 and TRBJ2-1; 9 bases are a match to TRBD1. V trimming: 1 base; J trimming: 1 base; junction bases outside the gene matches: 11. The CDR3 runs 19 residues. The germline gives CDR1 SGHVS, CDR2 FQNEAQ. The CDR3 here is CASSLGGGGGQGSYNEQFF. CDR3 nucleotide sequence: TGTGCCAGCAGCTTAGGCGGAGGGGGGGGACAGGGATCCTACAATGAGCAGTTCTTC.

V and J are TRBV5-1 and TRBJ1-5; the D gene is possibly TRBD1 (5 bases). Trimming cost V 1 base and J 2 bases, with 7 bases left between them. The CDR3 spans 14 residues. Germline CDR1 reads SGHRS; CDR2 reads YFSETQ. The CDR3 coding sequence is TGCGCCAGCAGCTTGACGGGGGGCAATCAGCCCCAGCATTTT. Protein: CASSLTGGNQPQHF.

The V call is TRBV7-2, the J call TRBJ1-2; 8 bases map to TRBD1. V shed 5 bases, J shed 2 bases, and the junction held 7 bases outside the gene matches. In germline, CDR1 is SGHTA, CDR2 FQGNSA. The CDR3 extends over 15 amino acids. Written as DNA, the CDR3 is TGTGCCAGCAGCCCACAGACAGGGGTGAACTATGGCTACACCTTC. Residues: CASSPQTGVNYGYTF.

This chain connects TRBV19 to TRBJ1-1, with 7 positions matching TRBD1. Germline CDR1 and CDR2: LNHDA and SQIVND (reference sequence). V gave up 6 bases and J gave up 2 bases; unmatched junction bases: 6. The CDR3 has 14 residues. CDR3 protein: CASSQDRVNTEAFF. The CDR3 DNA reads TGTGCCAGTAGCCAAGACAGGGTTAACACTGAAGCTTTCTTT.